The clone carrying this T cell receptor beta chain was counted between two and nine times. No antigen is known for it. TCRdb fed the RT-PCR reads into MiXCR, producing one record per CDR3 protein. This table holds about 300,000 distinct CDR3 sequences, 22% found once. The record originates from a study of response to subunit inactivated influenza vaccine. Study observations and caveats: New T cells are recruited in small numbers by each seasonal influenza vaccination, according to the authors' suggestion.

The sample was PBMCs from blood, taken less than 22 months after vaccination. The sequence was collected from a man in his fifties or sixties who received an inactivated influenza vaccine.

The CDR3 DNA is TGTGCCTATCGTCATCGCTCCGGACGGTCTGGGACGACTGGAAACACCATATATTTT. It translates to CAYRHRSGRSGTTGNTIYF. The chain combines TRBV10-3 with TRBJ1-3, with a possible D match to TRBD1 (5 bases). The CDR3 has 19 residues. The germline V and J ends were trimmed by 11 bases and 2 bases, with 31 bases remaining between them. Germline V lookup: CDR1 ENHRY, CDR2 SYGVKD.